Listed below are T cell receptor beta chains from one sample, sequenced in a study of early T cells in non-severe SARS-CoV-2 infection. TCRdb analysed the 5' RACE reads with MiXCR anew, one entry per CDR3 protein. The top ten clones hold about 4.8% of a sample with 70,000 to 95,000 distinct CDR3 sequences, around a tenth of them seen once. Material: whole blood. All receptors derive from an adult who was a healthcare worker with PCR-confirmed SARS-CoV-2 infection or an uninfected control (not recorded which). CDR3s include the opening cysteine and the closing phenylalanine or tryptophan. The order of the fields is clone size, J gene, V gene, D gene, CDR3 protein, CDR3 DNA. D genes are given only for firm matches. Not all rows give a size; the values are once, few, many and, for expanded clones, a class.

>many|TRBJ2-7|TRBV4-1|.
CASRSTFTGTDSYEQYF
TGCGCCAGCAGGTCCACTTTTACAGGAACGGACTCCTACGAGCAGTACTTC
>.|TRBJ2-2|TRBV5-1|TRBD2
CATQLASNTGELFF
TGCGCCACCCAACTAGCGTCTAACACCGGGGAGCTGTTTTTT
>few|TRBJ2-5|TRBV5-6|TRBD2
CASTRWTSGIQETQYF
TGTGCCAGCACTCGGTGGACTAGCGGGATTCAAGAGACCCAGTACTTC
>few|TRBJ1-2|TRBV30|.
CAWSVYANYGYTF
TGTGCCTGGAGTGTGTACGCTAACTATGGCTACACCTTC
>.|TRBJ2-3|TRBV5-1|TRBD2
CASSFWTSGRDTQYF
TGCGCCAGCAGCTTTTGGACTAGCGGGAGAGATACGCAGTATTTT
>many|TRBJ2-5|TRBV4-2|TRBD2
CASSQTSGVQETQYF
TGTGCCAGCAGCCAGACTAGCGGGGTTCAAGAGACCCAGTACTTC
>.|TRBJ2-3|TRBV6-1|TRBD2
CASSEGLAVTDTQYF
TGTGCCAGCAGTGAAGGGCTAGCGGTCACAGATACGCAGTATTTT
>many|TRBJ2-5|TRBV19|TRBD1
CASSIRGRGETQYF
TGTGCCAGTAGTATCAGGGGGCGCGGAGAGACCCAGTACTTC
>many|TRBJ2-1|TRBV6-2/TRBV6-3|TRBD2
CASGSGTLYYNEQFF
TGTGCCAGCGGGAGCGGGACCCTCTACTACAATGAGCAGTTCTTC
>many|TRBJ2-6|TRBV15|.
CATSREKAGANVLTF
TGTGCCACCAGCAGAGAGAAGGCTGGGGCCAACGTCCTGACTTTC
>many|TRBJ2-7|TRBV28|.
CASSLSSRINYEQYF
TGTGCCAGCAGTTTGTCGTCCAGGATTAACTACGAGCAGTACTTC
>many|TRBJ2-1|TRBV20-1|TRBD2
CSARGRGLARDEQFF
TGCAGTGCTAGAGGACGGGGACTAGCACGGGATGAGCAGTTCTTC
>many|TRBJ2-7|TRBV28|TRBD2
CASSLAVGLATRPSYEQYF
TGTGCCAGCAGTCTGGCAGTGGGACTAGCAACGAGGCCCTCCTACGAGCAGTACTTC
>few|TRBJ2-5|TRBV25-1|TRBD2
CASSPGLNQETQYF
TGTGCCAGCAGCCCGGGACTAAACCAAGAGACCCAGTACTTC
>.|TRBJ2-7|TRBV2|.
CASNRDSYYEQYF
TGTGCCAGCAACCGGGACTCTTACTACGAGCAGTACTTC
>many|TRBJ2-1|TRBV20-1|.
CSARDPRWAPNWSNEQFF
TGCAGTGCTAGGGACCCTAGATGGGCACCCAACTGGTCCAATGAGCAGTTCTTC
>.|TRBJ2-2|TRBV11-1|.
CASSLGEAGELFF
TGTGCCAGCAGCTTAGGGGAGGCCGGGGAGCTGTTTTTT
>few|TRBJ2-7|TRBV28|TRBD2
CASSRPGTSGMSRSYEQYF
TGTGCCAGCAGCCGACCCGGGACTAGCGGGATGTCCCGCTCCTACGAGCAGTACTTC
>many|TRBJ2-5|TRBV20-1|TRBD2
CGTSGRETQYF
TGCGGGACTAGCGGGAGAGAGACCCAGTACTTC
>few|TRBJ2-1|TRBV7-9|TRBD1
CASSPGGAGQGAYNEQFF
TGTGCCAGCAGCCCCGGGGGGGCGGGACAGGGGGCCTACAATGAGCAGTTCTTC